This entry features one T cell receptor beta chain sequence. This entry is derived from a study of beta chain features in type 1 diabetes. Every bit of the isolated RNA underwent reverse transcription, so sequencing read expressed TCRB transcripts. Produced via immunoSEQ multiplex PCR; TCRdb's table is partial and in-frame only. The sample includes about 15,000 clones, roughly 40% of them seen just once. There are 17 residues in the CDR3. Per the germline V gene, CDR1 is KGHSH and CDR2 is LQKENI. Trimming cost V 6 bases and J 8 bases; bases outside gene matches: 13. The V gene is TRBV18, the J gene TRBJ2-1, with 13 nucleotides matching TRBD2. This TCR was sampled from a woman in her 40s in good health. Sequencing was performed on stem cell memory CD4+ T cells from blood. The CDR3 DNA reads TGTGCCAGCTCCCCCCTACTACTAGCGGGGGGGCCTGATGAGCAGTTCTTC. It translates to CASSPLLLAGGPDEQFF.